The entry below gives a single TCR beta chain sequence along with its context. Its target is not known. Profiled with immunoSEQ multiplex PCR; TCRdb holds only in-frame clones, not every one. The table has 70,000 to 95,000 clones, 85% to 90% seen once. This entry is derived from a study of T cell responses to AZD1222 COVID-19 vaccine. Notes on the study in general: Rises in breadth and depth of Spike-specific TCRs came after two AZD1222 doses. Only after the peak T cell response were repertoires sampled. It should be noted that donors were predominantly white British and more often female, and clonal diversity was possibly underestimated.

Germline V gene data show CDR1 as SGHRS and CDR2 as YFSETQ. With V trimmed by 0 bases and J by 2 bases, 3 bases remained unmatched. The length of the CDR3 is 17 residues. The analysis combined second doses at about 4 or about 12 weeks. V usage is TRBV5-1 and J usage is TRBJ2-2; 11 bases fit TRBD2. This sequence originates from an adult who received the AZD1222 COVID-19 vaccine. Specimen: peripheral blood, collected 28 days after the second AZD1222 dose. The CDR3 DNA sequence: TGCGCCAGCAGCTTGGTAGGGACTAGCGGCAACACCGGGGAGCTGTTTTTT. Its protein product is CASSLVGTSGNTGELFF. The variable domain in full, with the rest retrieved from reference TRBV5-1 and TRBJ2-2, is KAGVTQTPRYLIKTRGQQVTLSCSPISGHRSVSWYQQTPGQGLQFLFEYFSETQRNKGNFPGRFSGRQFSNSRSEMNVSTLELGDSALYLCASSLVGTSGNTGELFFGEGSRLTVL.